These 2 T cell receptor beta chains were sequenced from one sample in a study of beta chain features in type 1 diabetes. General observations from the study: Significant though moderate, a shortening of TCRB CDR3s appeared in all four CD4+ subsets of Type 1 diabetes patients.

Expressed TCRB transcripts got sequenced, as all isolated RNA was reverse transcribed. Only in-frame clones appear in the TCRdb table, and some are missing; sequencing was by immunoSEQ multiplex PCR. The sample holds some 270,000 clones, approximately 11% seen once. No antigen is known for these receptors. Specimen: naive CD4+ T cells from blood. These TCRs come from a man aged 30 to 45 with type 1 diabetes.

This clone was seen more than once but under ten times. This sequence joins TRBV29-1 and TRBJ1-3, with D unresolved. Germline CDR1 is SQVTM and CDR2 is ANQGSEA. The CDR3 is 14 residues long. V lost 3 bases to trimming and J lost 1 base, with 10 bases between them. In DNA form, the CDR3 reads TGCAGCGTTGACGGTACCATTTCTGGAAACACCATATATTTT. Protein sequence: CSVDGTISGNTIYF.

The genes are TRBV4-1 and TRBJ1-1, with D hard to call. The V gene's germline CDR1 is MGHRA and CDR2 YSYEKL. This CDR3 has 16 residues. Trimming took 4 bases from V and 3 from J, leaving 18 bases between them. The CDR3 here is CASSRPRGQGHTEAFF. The DNA for the CDR3 is TGCGCCAGCAGCCGACCGCGAGGGCAAGGGCACACTGAAGCTTTCTTT.